What follows are 29 T cell receptor beta chains derived from one specimen sequenced in a study of OX40 agonist ivuxolimab in advanced cancers. Sequencing was performed with immunoSEQ multiplex PCR; in TCRdb, only in-frame clones are kept and a portion is missing. Of roughly 81,000 clones listed, roughly 94% were seen once; the top ten hold 9.5% to 12%. The specimen comprised CD4+ or CD8+ T cells sorted from blood, sampled in a trial of the OX40 agonist ivuxolimab. These receptors all come from an adult with an advanced solid tumor such as melanoma, head and neck, liver or kidney cancer.

The chain joins TRBV30 to TRBJ1-1; no reliable D call. V lost 3 bases to trimming and J lost 4 bases, with 12 bases between them. Germline CDR1 GTSNPN, CDR2 SVGIG (reference sequence). CDR3 length: 13 amino acids. CDR3 amino acids: CAWSPGLVTEAFF. CDR3 nucleotide sequence: TGTGCCTGGAGCCCGGGGTTGGTCACTGAAGCTTTCTTT.

The chain is built from TRBV9 and TRBJ2-3; the match to TRBD2 covers 9 bases. The ends lost 0 bases at V and 1 base at J; junction bases unmatched: 12. CDR1 is SGDLS and CDR2 is YYNGEE in the germline V gene. There are 19 residues in the CDR3. CDR3 in amino acids: CASSVGLGSSGGRTDTQYF. The CDR3 nucleotides read TGTGCCAGCAGCGTAGGTCTCGGGTCCAGCGGGGGGCGCACAGATACGCAGTATTTT.

The rearrangement joins TRBV4-3 to TRBJ2-2; D may be TRBD1 or TRBD2 (5 bases each). Germline CDR1 and CDR2: LGHNA and YSLEER. Trimming took 6 bases from V and 1 from J, leaving 15 bases between them. The length of the CDR3 is 16 residues. The CDR3 nucleotides read TGCGCCAGCAGTCTTGGGGACGGGATGAACACCGGGGAGCTGTTTTTT. Protein product: CASSLGDGMNTGELFF.

The gene calls are TRBV6-1 and TRBJ1-2; D is perhaps TRBD1 (5 bases). The CDR3 has 12 amino acids. Trimming shortened V by 4 bases and J by 4 bases, and 7 bases separated the two germline ends. Germline lookup yields CDR1 MNHNS and CDR2 SASEGT. The CDR3 sequence is CASSAQAYGYTF. The CDR3 DNA reads TGTGCCAGCAGTGCACAGGCCTATGGCTACACCTTC.

This clone was counted a single time. This sequence joins TRBV6-5 and TRBJ2-7; 11 bases line up with TRBD2. Trimming removed 10 bases from V and 3 bases from J; junction bases left unmatched: 5. The CDR3 spans 13 residues. Germline V gene sequence: CDR1 MNHEY, CDR2 SVGAGI. CDR3 nucleotides: TGTGCCACCACCCTAGCGGGAGGCTACGAGCAGTACTTC. It yields the protein CATTLAGGYEQYF.

Only one count was recorded for this clone. J is TRBJ1-2 and V is TRBV11-2; a possible D gene is TRBD1 (5 bases). Germline CDR1 reads SGHAT; CDR2 reads FQNNGV. The CDR3 has 14 residues. V lost 4 bases to trimming and J lost 4 bases, with 13 bases between them. CDR3 amino acids: CASSSVGGVYGYTF. DNA of the CDR3: TGTGCCAGCAGCTCCGTGGGGGGAGTCTATGGCTACACCTTC. Full variable domain (remainder filled in from reference TRBV11-2 and TRBJ1-2): EAGVAQSPRYKIIEKRQSVAFWCNPISGHATLYWYQQILGQGPKLLIQFQNNGVVDDSQLPKDRFSAERLKGVDSTLKIQPAKLEDSAVYLCASSSVGGVYGYTFGSGTRLTVV.

V gene TRBV4-1 combines with J gene TRBJ1-1, with D unresolved. The CDR3 is made up of 18 amino acids. V was trimmed by 0 bases and J by 11 bases, leaving 28 bases between them. The germline V gene encodes CDR1 MGHRA and CDR2 YSYEKL. Here the CDR3 DNA reads TGCGCCAGCAGCCAAGATGGGAACCCGAGTGGAAAATGGGTTGTTGCTTTCTTT. It specifies CASSQDGNPSGKWVVAFF.

The chain has TRBV19 and TRBJ2-7; tentatively, D is TRBD2 (6 bases). Deletions cut 9 bases from V and 3 bases from J, with 21 bases between. Germline V lookup: CDR1 LNHDA, CDR2 SQIVND (reference sequence). This CDR3 comprises 15 residues. For the CDR3, the DNA is TGTGCCAGCGCCCTGGGGGGAAGGGAAGACTACGAGCAGTACTTC. Its protein product is CASALGGREDYEQYF. Filled out from reference TRBV19 and TRBJ2-7, the complete variable domain reads DGGITQSPKYLFRKEGQNVTLSCEQNLNHDAMYWYRQDPGQGLRLIYYSQIVNDFQKGDIAEGYSVSREKKESFPLTVTSAQKNPTAFYLCASALGGREDYEQYFGPGTRLTVT.

The chain couples TRBV27 to TRBJ2-3; D remains ambiguous. Trimming shortened V by 5 bases and J by 5 bases, and 8 bases separated the two germline ends. Germline CDR1 MNHEY, CDR2 SMNVEV (reference sequence). The length of the CDR3 is 12 residues. In DNA form, the CDR3 reads TGTGCCAGCAGTCTAGTGGGAGATACGCAGTATTTT. This codes for CASSLVGDTQYF.

The chain links TRBV4-3 to TRBJ1-1, with a possible D match to TRBD1 (6 bases). The length of the CDR3 is 17 residues. Germline CDR1 LGHNA, CDR2 YSLEER. Trimming stripped 3 bases from V and 1 base from J, with 18 bases between. The CDR3, as DNA: TGCGCCAGCAGCCAGGGAACCGGGGGCTTCGCGAACACTGAAGCTTTCTTT. This sequence encodes CASSQGTGGFANTEAFF.

The CDR3 sequence: CASSLTLGAIANYGYTF. The CDR3 bases are TGTGCCAGCAGCTTGACCCTAGGGGCTATAGCTAACTATGGCTACACCTTC. The genes are TRBV11-2 and TRBJ1-2, with a tentative D call TRBD1 (5 bases). Germline V gene data show CDR1 as SGHAT and CDR2 as FQNNGV. The germline V and J ends were trimmed by 3 bases and 0 bases, with 17 bases remaining between them. This CDR3 contains 17 residues. Full variable domain (missing parts from reference TRBV11-2 and TRBJ1-2): EAGVAQSPRYKIIEKRQSVAFWCNPISGHATLYWYQQILGQGPKLLIQFQNNGVVDDSQLPKDRFSAERLKGVDSTLKIQPAKLEDSAVYLCASSLTLGAIANYGYTFGSGTRLTVV.

In DNA form, the CDR3 reads TGTGCCATCAGTGACCGGGACAGAGAAGAAGAGACCCAGTACTTC. Amino acid sequence: CAISDRDREEETQYF. This chain joins TRBV10-3 and TRBJ2-5, with 7 positions matching TRBD1. V gave up 3 bases and J gave up 3 bases; unmatched junction bases: 7. Germline loops: CDR1 ENHRY, CDR2 SYGVKD. CDR3 size: 15 residues.

The chain couples TRBV11-3 to TRBJ2-7; 7 positions match TRBD1. V lost 8 bases and J lost 3; bases outside the gene matches: 7. Germline V gives CDR1 SGHNT, CDR2 YENEEA. The CDR3 spans 13 residues. The CDR3 DNA reads TGTGCCAGCTCGGGGACAGTACTCTACGAGCAGTACTTC. Its protein product is CASSGTVLYEQYF.

J is TRBJ2-1 and V is TRBV6-1, with 7 positions matching TRBD2. This CDR3 comprises 15 residues. J gave up 1 base and V 5 bases, and 5 bases lay outside the gene matches. In germline, CDR1 is MNHNS, CDR2 SASEGT. CDR3 region: CASSPRGGSYNEQFF. The DNA for the CDR3 is TGTGCCAGCAGTCCGCGGGGAGGGTCCTACAATGAGCAGTTCTTC.

V is TRBV9 and J is TRBJ1-1; D not resolved. The CDR3 length is 15 residues. Germline V gene data show CDR1 as SGDLS and CDR2 as YYNGEE. V lost 3 bases and J 2 bases, leaving 14 bases between the germline ends. The CDR3 DNA follows: TGTGCCAGCAGCGCTCATCAAGGGCTAAACACTGAAGCTTTCTTT. This encodes CASSAHQGLNTEAFF.

The genes are TRBV2 and TRBJ1-5, with a possible D match to TRBD1 (6 bases). Germline CDR1 reads SNHLY; CDR2 reads FYNNEI. The CDR3 runs to 13 residues. Trimming took 1 base from V and 9 from J, leaving 10 bases between them. In DNA, the CDR3 is TGTGCCAGCAGTGAAGAGGGGGGGAGGCCCCAGCATTTT. Its translation: CASSEEGGRPQHF.

There are a few counts of this clone. The V and J genes are TRBV4-3 and TRBJ2-1; 13 nucleotides match TRBD2. CDR3 size: 19 residues. J was trimmed by 7 bases and V by 3 bases; bases with no gene match: 15. The germline V gene encodes CDR1 LGHNA and CDR2 YSLEER. The CDR3 loop reads CASSQLGTSGISPSNEQFF. In DNA, the CDR3 is TGCGCCAGCAGCCAGTTGGGGACTAGCGGGATTTCCCCGAGTAATGAGCAGTTCTTC.

The chain employs TRBV27 and TRBJ1-5, with 12 bases aligning to TRBD1. Germline CDR1 is MNHEY and CDR2 is SMNVEV (reference sequence). Trimming at V came to 5 bases and at J to 7 bases, leaving 6 bases not matched to a gene. This CDR3 contains 15 residues. As DNA, the CDR3 is TGTGCCAGCAGTGTGGGACAGGGGGCTGGACAGCCCCAGCATTTT. It is translated as CASSVGQGAGQPQHF.

The chain is built from TRBV5-4 and TRBJ1-1; D gene ambiguous. The germline gives CDR1 SGHNT, CDR2 YYREEE (reference sequence). V dropped 0 bases and J dropped 0 bases, with 9 bases sitting between them. The CDR3 extends over 15 amino acids. The DNA for the CDR3 is TGTGCCAGCAGCTTGGTAAAGCCACTGAACACTGAAGCTTTCTTT. It is translated as CASSLVKPLNTEAFF.

Details on this clone: A much larger clone differs by one base, so this may be a read error. The gene calls are TRBV13 and TRBJ1-1; D gene uncertain. Trimming took off 6 bases at V and 1 base at J, with 6 bases between the two ends. This CDR3 has 12 amino acids. Germline lookup yields CDR1 PRHDT and CDR2 FYEKMQ (reference sequence). CDR3 DNA: TGTGCCAGCAGTGAGGGGAACACTGAAGCTTTCTTT. Its protein is CASSEGNTEAFF. Full variable domain (missing parts from reference TRBV13 and TRBJ1-1): AAGVIQSPRHLIKEKRETATLKCYPIPRHDTVYWYQQGPGQDPQFLISFYEKMQSDKGSIPDRFSAQQFSDYHSELNMSSLELGDSALYFCASSEGNTEAFFGQGTRLTVV.

The rearrangement joins TRBV7-2 to TRBJ1-2, with D perhaps TRBD1 (5 bases). Trimming left V 0 bases short and J 2 bases short, with 16 bases between. CDR3 size: 17 residues. Germline CDR1 reads SGHTA; CDR2 reads FQGNSA. This chain's CDR3 is CASSLATATPPNYGYTF. Written as DNA, the CDR3 is TGTGCCAGCAGCTTAGCGACAGCTACTCCACCAAACTATGGCTACACCTTC.

The chain uses TRBV30 and TRBJ1-2; D might be TRBD1 (5 bases). The V and J ends lost 0 bases and 5 bases respectively, with 22 bases between them. The germline V gene has CDR1 GTSNPN and CDR2 SVGIG (reference sequence). CDR3 size: 17 residues. DNA for the CDR3: TGTGCCTGGAGTGTACTGGAAATGGGACCGGGGGGGTATGGCTACACCTTC. Translated: CAWSVLEMGPGGYGYTF.

The chain couples TRBV11-2 to TRBJ2-6; either TRBD1 or TRBD2 may fit D (6 bases each). Germline CDR1 reads SGHAT; CDR2 reads FQNNGV. The ends were cut back, 5 bases at V and 0 bases at J, with 20 bases in the middle. The CDR3 runs to 19 residues. CDR3 region: CASSPGRGETYSGANVLTF. DNA for the CDR3: TGTGCCAGCAGCCCCGGTAGGGGGGAAACTTACTCTGGGGCCAACGTCCTGACTTTC.

V usage is TRBV7-9 and J usage is TRBJ2-5, with 7 positions matching TRBD2. Germline-derived CDR1 and CDR2 are SEHNR and FQNEAQ (reference sequence). This CDR3 is built from 13 residues. J lost 4 bases, V lost 1 base, and 0 bases had no gene match. DNA of the CDR3: TGTGCCAGCAGCTTAGGGACTAGAGAGACCCAGTACTTC. This sequence encodes CASSLGTRETQYF. Complete variable domain (other parts from reference TRBV7-9 and TRBJ2-5): DTGVSQNPRHKITKRGQNVTFRCDPISEHNRLYWYRQTLGQGPEFLTYFQNEAQLEKSRLLSDRFSAERPKGSFSTLEIQRTEQGDSAMYLCASSLGTRETQYFGPGTRLLVL.

The CDR3 DNA sequence: TGTGCCAGCAGTTTACGGGGCAACAATCAGCCCCAGCATTTT. This codes for CASSLRGNNQPQHF. This chain uses TRBV28 with TRBJ1-5; the D gene is possibly TRBD1 (5 bases). CDR1 is MDHEN, CDR2 SYDVKM, per germline. V lost 2 bases to trimming and J lost 3 bases, with 8 bases between them. The CDR3 sequence is 14 residues long.

With respect to this clone: An end of the junction differs from the germline gene, which may be a read error. The V gene is TRBV5-6, the J gene TRBJ2-1; 14 bases match TRBD2. This CDR3 spans 18 amino acids. In germline, CDR1 is SGHDT, CDR2 YYEEEE. As DNA, the CDR3 is TGTGTCAGCAGCTCGGGACTAGCGGGAGTGTTGACCTACAATGAGCAGTTCTTC. Protein: CVSSSGLAGVLTYNEQFF.

V usage is TRBV13 and J usage is TRBJ2-5; 11 positions agree with TRBD1. From germline, CDR1 is PRHDT and CDR2 FYEKMQ (reference sequence). The V gene end was trimmed by 5 bases and the J gene end by 7 bases; junction bases not matched to a gene: 3. The CDR3 consists of 13 residues. CDR3 bases: TGTGCCAGCAGCAAGGGGACAGGGGGGACCCAGTACTTC. It codes for CASSKGTGGTQYF.

The chain uses TRBV30 and TRBJ1-5; D uncertain. CDR1 and CDR2 (germline): GTSNPN, SVGIG (reference sequence). The CDR3 has 17 residues. The ends were cut back, 1 base at V and 3 bases at J, with 19 bases in the middle. The chain's CDR3 is CAWSALREWDDNQPQHF. Here the CDR3 DNA reads TGTGCCTGGAGTGCCTTACGGGAGTGGGATGACAATCAGCCCCAGCATTTT.

This chain links TRBV27 with TRBJ2-5; possibly TRBD2 for D (5 bases). CDR3 size: 13 residues. The V and J ends lost 3 bases and 3 bases respectively, with 8 bases between them. Germline CDR1 is MNHEY and CDR2 is SMNVEV (reference sequence). The CDR3 nucleotides read TGTGCCAGCAGTTTGAACGGGGAAGAGACCCAGTACTTC. The encoded protein is CASSLNGEETQYF.